Listed below are T cell receptor beta chains from one sample, sequenced in a study of human T cells and chemical hapten exposure. TCRdb passed the RACE reads through MiXCR, listing each CDR3 protein once. The sample includes roughly 180,000 distinct CDR3 sequences, approximately 14% of them seen just once. This material consisted of whole blood, taken in connection with sensitization to the hapten diphenylcyclopropenone (DPC). These receptors were taken from a woman aged 25-40 years with alopecia areata. Some clones in this sample may be carry-over from other donors' samples. Both conserved end residues are part of each CDR3.

v_gene: TRBV29-1; CDR3aa: CSVSGGDEKLFF
v_gene: TRBV7-8; CDR3aa: CASSSAGQGYYGYTF
v_gene: TRBV6-6; CDR3aa: CASSSGIGGDEQYF
v_gene: TRBV12-3/TRBV12-4; CDR3aa: CASSSGLEQFF
v_gene: TRBV11-2; CDR3aa: CASSLVRRPYEQYF
v_gene: TRBV29-1; CDR3aa: CSGNRDYDNEQFF
v_gene: TRBV20-1; CDR3aa: CSARVGSTEAFF
v_gene: TRBV28; CDR3aa: CAIARTYEQYF
v_gene: TRBV7-6; CDR3aa: CASSLGGQYEKLFF
v_gene: TRBV29-1; CDR3aa: CSVEGTDTQYF
v_gene: TRBV4-3; CDR3aa: CASSQEASGGYSTDTQYF
v_gene: TRBV28; CDR3aa: CASSFHRGNTEAFF
v_gene: TRBV28; CDR3aa: CASSSSGGEGSPLHF
v_gene: TRBV29-1; CDR3aa: CSVDGGRWGSNEQFF
v_gene: TRBV7-2; CDR3aa: CASRRPGQGAADTQYF
v_gene: TRBV11-2; CDR3aa: CASGLKRGDRGDTQYF
v_gene: TRBV4-3; CDR3aa: CASSWLLSDMHTF
v_gene: TRBV20-1; CDR3aa: CSARAPRLALKETQYF
v_gene: TRBV12-3/TRBV12-4; CDR3aa: CASSLRTIRGYTF
v_gene: TRBV12-3/TRBV12-4; CDR3aa: CASSPLNGPASPLHF
v_gene: TRBV10-3; CDR3aa: CAIRPQETQYF
v_gene: TRBV5-4; CDR3aa: CASSLVRTSGPQETQYF
v_gene: TRBV2; CDR3aa: CASTPLRGGYEQFF
v_gene: TRBV10-2; CDR3aa: CASVLAGVDTQYF
v_gene: TRBV2; CDR3aa: CASIGTGNQPQHF
v_gene: TRBV20-1; CDR3aa: CSAIPGTSTSGYTF
v_gene: TRBV28; CDR3aa: CASSLAETQYF
v_gene: TRBV3-1; CDR3aa: CASSQLRTRGAEAFF